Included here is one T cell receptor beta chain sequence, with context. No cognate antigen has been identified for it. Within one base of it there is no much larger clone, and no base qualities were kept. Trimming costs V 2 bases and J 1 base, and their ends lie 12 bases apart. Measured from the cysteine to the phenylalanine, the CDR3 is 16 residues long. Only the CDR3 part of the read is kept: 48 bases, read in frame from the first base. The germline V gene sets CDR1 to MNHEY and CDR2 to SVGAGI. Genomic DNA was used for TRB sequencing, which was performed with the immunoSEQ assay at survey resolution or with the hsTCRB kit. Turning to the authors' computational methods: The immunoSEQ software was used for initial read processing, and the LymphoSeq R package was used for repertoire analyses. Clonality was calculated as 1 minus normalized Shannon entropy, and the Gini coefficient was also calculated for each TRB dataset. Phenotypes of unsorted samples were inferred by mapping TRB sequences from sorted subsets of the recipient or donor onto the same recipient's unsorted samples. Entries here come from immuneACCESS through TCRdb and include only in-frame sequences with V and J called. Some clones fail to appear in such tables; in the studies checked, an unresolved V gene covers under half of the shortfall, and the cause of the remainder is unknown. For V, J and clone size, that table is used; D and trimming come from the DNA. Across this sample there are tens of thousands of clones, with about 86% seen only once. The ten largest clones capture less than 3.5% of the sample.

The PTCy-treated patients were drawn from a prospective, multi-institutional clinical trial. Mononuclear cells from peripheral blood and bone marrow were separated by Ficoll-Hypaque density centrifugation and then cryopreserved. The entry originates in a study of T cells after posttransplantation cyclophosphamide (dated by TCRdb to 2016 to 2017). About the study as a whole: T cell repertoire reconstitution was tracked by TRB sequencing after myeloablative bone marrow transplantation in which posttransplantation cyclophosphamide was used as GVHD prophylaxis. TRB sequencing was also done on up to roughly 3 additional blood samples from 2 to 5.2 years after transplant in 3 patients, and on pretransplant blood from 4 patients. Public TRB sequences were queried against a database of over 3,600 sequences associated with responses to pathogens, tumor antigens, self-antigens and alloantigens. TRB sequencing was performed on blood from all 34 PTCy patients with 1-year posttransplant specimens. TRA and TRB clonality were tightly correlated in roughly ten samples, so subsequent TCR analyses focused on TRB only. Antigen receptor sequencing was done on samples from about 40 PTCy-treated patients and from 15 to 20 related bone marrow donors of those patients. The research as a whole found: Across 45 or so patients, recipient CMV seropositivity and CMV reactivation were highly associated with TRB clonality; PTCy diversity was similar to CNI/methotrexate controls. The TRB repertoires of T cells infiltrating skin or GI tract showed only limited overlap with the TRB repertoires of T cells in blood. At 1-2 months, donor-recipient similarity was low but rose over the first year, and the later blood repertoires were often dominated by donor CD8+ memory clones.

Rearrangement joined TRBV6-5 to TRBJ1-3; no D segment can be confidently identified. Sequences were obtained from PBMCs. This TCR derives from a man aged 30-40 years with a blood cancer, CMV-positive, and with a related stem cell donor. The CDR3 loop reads CASSYGRVVSGNTIYF. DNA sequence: TGTGCCAGCAGTTACGGTCGGGTAGTTTCTGGAAACACCATATATTTT.